This T cell receptor (beta chain) was documented in a study of cytomegalovirus exposure and HLA in healthy donors. Study information: Across 300 to 400 genotyped donors, approximately 81% landed in the Caucasian-associated ancestry cluster. Study-wide results and caveats: The later analysis indicated that the majority of CMV-associated TCR beta chains appeared HLA-restricted. Over 15,000 TCR beta sequences were associated with HLA alleles at 0.05 false discovery rate in a later analysis.

With respect to this clone: Its antigen is unknown.

Trimming stripped 5 bases from V and 9 bases from J, with 11 bases between. The CDR3 sequence is 12 residues long. CDR1 and CDR2 from the germline V gene are MNHEY and SVGAGI. The PCR ran on 60 Vbeta and 13 Jbeta primers. Assay: immunoSEQ multiplex PCR; the TCRdb copy retains only in-frame clones and omits some. The sample lists more than 95,000 clones, 10% occurring once. The chain uses TRBV6-5 and TRBJ2-1; tentative D call: TRBD1 (6 bases). The sample consisted of PBMCs. The TCR comes from a man in his forties in good health and CMV-seropositive. DNA of the CDR3: TGTGCCAGCAGTAATACAGGGATTGAGCAGTTCTTC. Its translation: CASSNTGIEQFF.